A single sample gave rise to the 27 T cell receptor beta chains below, sequenced in a study of T-cell reconstitution after alpha-beta-depleted transplantation in children. Using unique molecular identifiers, the investigators prepared the TCRbeta library. TCRdb independently ran MiXCR on the PCR reads; one entry per CDR3 protein. The sample has hundreds of thousands of distinct CDR3 sequences; about 11% are singletons. The sample in question was PBMCs from the stem cell graft donor, obtained from the stem cell graft. These receptors all stem from a human donor who donated a stem cell graft to a child with acute myeloid leukemia.

This clonotype has more than one count but fewer than ten. The gene calls are TRBV20-1 and TRBJ1-1; 8 positions agree with TRBD1. Unmatched junction bases numbered 9, after V lost 0 bases and J lost 3 bases. Germline lookup yields CDR1 DFQATT and CDR2 SNEGSKA (reference sequence). This CDR3 spans 16 amino acids. This CDR3 is CSAREGYAGGYTEAFF. The DNA of the CDR3 is TGCAGTGCTAGAGAGGGGTATGCAGGGGGCTACACTGAAGCTTTCTTT.

This clonotype was counted only a few times. The chain links TRBV28 to TRBJ1-1; no reliable D call. This CDR3 spans 11 amino acids. Trimming removed 5 bases from V and 11 bases from J, with 12 bases in between. Germline V CDR1 and CDR2: MDHEN, SYDVKM. The CDR3 DNA reads as TGTGCCAGCAGTCGGACCGAAGCGGCTTTCTTT. Translating it yields CASSRTEAAFF. Based on the CDR3 plus reference TRBV28 and TRBJ1-1, the full variable domain is DVKVTQSSRYLVKRTGEKVFLECVQDMDHENMFWYRQDPGLGLRLIYFSYDVKMKEKGDIPEGYSVSREKKERFSLILESASTNQTSMYLCASSRTEAAFFGQGTRLTVV.

At least ten counts were recorded for this clonotype. This chain uses TRBV25-1 with TRBJ2-3; 7 nucleotides match TRBD2. This CDR3 region has 13 residues. Germline loops: CDR1 MGHDK, CDR2 SYGVNS. After removal of 4 bases from V and 6 bases from J, the junction contained 4 bases not matched to a gene. The CDR3 protein is CASSGGGGDTQYF. CDR3 DNA: TGTGCCAGCAGTGGGGGGGGAGGGGATACGCAGTATTTT.

This clonotype was counted ten times or more. The V call is TRBV20-1, the J call TRBJ2-5; weak D call: TRBD1 (5 bases). The V end lost 4 bases, the J end lost 4 bases, and 22 bases lay between the germline ends. CDR1 and CDR2 from the germline V gene are DFQATT and SNEGSKA (reference sequence). CDR3 length: 16 amino acids. The CDR3 is CSANNLQGRLGETQYF. The CDR3 nucleotides read TGCAGTGCTAACAACCTGCAGGGTAGGTTAGGAGAGACCCAGTACTTC.

This clonotype was seen only a few times. This chain uses TRBV7-2 with TRBJ2-1, with 9 bases that match TRBD2. The germline CDR1 and CDR2 sequences are SGHTA and FQGNSA. CDR3 length: 15 amino acids. The V gene end was trimmed by 1 base and the J gene end by 7 bases; junction bases not matched to a gene: 5. CDR3 in amino acids: CASSLGLAGWNEQFF. The CDR3 coding sequence is TGTGCCAGCAGCTTAGGTCTAGCGGGGTGGAATGAGCAGTTCTTC.

This clonotype has only a few counts. The chain has TRBV18 and TRBJ1-1; possible D gene TRBD1, 5 bases. Germline V gives CDR1 KGHSH, CDR2 LQKENI. The germline V and J ends were trimmed by 3 bases and 3 bases, with 14 bases remaining between them. The length of the CDR3 is 15 residues. The CDR3 here is CASSPRMGGDTEAFF. The CDR3 DNA sequence: TGTGCCAGCTCACCCCGGATGGGGGGTGACACTGAAGCTTTCTTT.

This clonotype was found many times. The CDR3 DNA reads as TGTGCCAGCAGTGATAGCGGAGCCCACTCCTACAATGAGCAGTTCTTC. Protein: CASSDSGAHSYNEQFF. The chain carries TRBV6-1 and TRBJ2-1, with D perhaps matching TRBD2 (6 bases). Germline assignment: CDR1 MNHNS and CDR2 SASEGT. The length of the CDR3 is 16 residues. Trimming left V 3 bases short and J 0 bases short, with 12 bases between.

This clonotype was detected only a few times. This sequence joins TRBV27 and TRBJ1-5; 11 positions match TRBD1. The J segment lost 1 base and the V segment lost 4 bases, leaving 6 bases of the junction unmatched. Germline V gene lookup returns CDR1 MNHEY and CDR2 SMNVEV (reference sequence). The CDR3 loop spans 17 amino acids. CDR3 DNA sequence: TGTGCCAGCAGTTCTATCCGGGACAGGGGGAGCAATCAGCCCCAGCATTTT. As protein: CASSSIRDRGSNQPQHF.

The chain employs TRBV29-1 and TRBJ1-2; D gene ambiguous. CDR1 is SQVTM, CDR2 ANQGSEA, per germline. V dropped 2 bases and J dropped 5 bases, with 6 bases sitting between them. This CDR3 region has 11 residues. CDR3 coding DNA: TGCAGCGTTGAAAAGGAGTATGGCTACACCTTC. It is translated as CSVEKEYGYTF.

This clonotype turned up a few times. The chain links TRBV7-9 to TRBJ2-5; D possibly matches TRBD1 or TRBD2 (5 bases each). Per germline, CDR1 SEHNR and CDR2 FQNEAQ (reference sequence). The V gene lost 3 bases and the J gene lost 5 bases, with 13 bases spanning the gap. This CDR3 comprises 14 residues. The CDR3 sequence is CASSFPGTRETQYF. The CDR3 bases are TGTGCCAGCAGCTTCCCCGGGACGCGGGAGACCCAGTACTTC.

This clonotype has more than one count but fewer than ten. The chain employs TRBV3-1 and TRBJ1-2; D call uncertain. The V and J ends lost 0 bases and 1 base respectively, with 9 bases between them. The CDR3 extends over 15 amino acids. Germline V gives CDR1 LGHDT, CDR2 YNNKEL (reference sequence). The chain's CDR3 is CASSQDPGSNYGYTF. The CDR3 coding sequence is TGTGCCAGCAGCCAAGATCCGGGGAGTAACTATGGCTACACCTTC.

This clonotype was observed many times. The J gene is TRBJ2-5, the V gene TRBV10-3, with D perhaps matching TRBD2 (6 bases). Germline CDR1 ENHRY, CDR2 SYGVKD. The CDR3 runs 13 residues. Trimming shortened V by 5 bases and J by 3 bases, and 10 bases separated the two germline ends. The CDR3 bases are TGTGCCATCAGTCCGACTAGTGAAGAGACCCAGTACTTC. Protein product: CAISPTSEETQYF.

The V gene is TRBV6-5, the J gene TRBJ1-5; D not resolved. V shed 2 bases and J shed 3 bases, with 17 bases lying between them. The CDR3 is 17 residues long. The germline CDR1 and CDR2 sequences are MNHEY and SVGAGI. The CDR3 sequence: CASSYRADRAYNQPQHF. CDR3 nucleotides: TGTGCCAGCAGTTACCGGGCGGACCGAGCGTACAATCAGCCCCAGCATTTT.

This clonotype occurred many times. This chain uses TRBV29-1 with TRBJ2-7; 11 bases are a match to TRBD2. Unmatched junction bases numbered 9, after V lost 4 bases and J lost 7 bases. Germline assignment: CDR1 SQVTM and CDR2 ANQGSEA. This CDR3 has 14 residues. CDR3 in DNA: TGCAGCGTTGGGAGACTAGCGGGAATTGGGGAGCAGTACTTC. Residues: CSVGRLAGIGEQYF.

For the CDR3, the DNA is TGCAGCGTACGGACAGGGCAAGATACGCAGTATTTT. Translation: CSVRTGQDTQYF. The V gene is TRBV29-1, the J gene TRBJ2-3; 8 bases agree with TRBD1. This CDR3 comprises 12 residues. V lost 6 bases, J lost 5 bases, and 4 bases stayed unmatched. Germline assignment: CDR1 SQVTM and CDR2 ANQGSEA.

The chain joins TRBV5-1 to TRBJ1-1; 8 bases agree with TRBD1. Germline CDR1 and CDR2: SGHRS and YFSETQ. V trimming: 5 bases; J trimming: 0 bases; junction bases outside the gene matches: 15. This CDR3 region has 18 residues. The chain's CDR3 is CASSVDATGAEVNTEAFF. The CDR3 DNA is TGCGCCAGCAGTGTGGACGCGACAGGGGCAGAAGTGAACACTGAAGCTTTCTTT.

This clonotype was detected many times. DNA of the CDR3: TGTGCCAGCAGTGAACGGCGGGATCAGCCCCAGCATTTT. It translates to CASSERRDQPQHF. The chain combines TRBV6-1 with TRBJ1-5; no clear D. V gave up 2 bases and J gave up 5 bases, with 7 bases separating them. This CDR3 spans 13 amino acids. Germline V gene data show CDR1 as MNHNS and CDR2 as SASEGT.

This clonotype turned up a few times. The chain joins TRBV7-2 to TRBJ1-2, with 7 positions matching TRBD1. The CDR3 extends over 14 amino acids. Germline-derived CDR1 and CDR2 are SGHTA and FQGNSA. V shed 5 bases, J shed 8 bases, and the junction held 11 bases outside the gene matches. The DNA for the CDR3 is TGTGCCAGCAGCGCCGGGACAGCGGAGAGGGGCTACACCTTC. Residues: CASSAGTAERGYTF.

This clonotype was counted a few times. The rearrangement links TRBV20-1 to TRBJ2-7, with D uncertain. The CDR3 runs 11 residues. The germline V and J ends were trimmed by 7 bases and 5 bases, with 12 bases remaining between them. Germline V CDR1 and CDR2: DFQATT, SNEGSKA (reference sequence). The CDR3 nucleotides are TGCAGTGGGGTTCGAGCAAACGAGCAGTACTTC. This gives the protein CSGVRANEQYF.

This chain links TRBV3-1 with TRBJ2-5; 11 bases align to TRBD2. The length of the CDR3 is 17 residues. CDR1 is LGHDT, CDR2 YNNKEL, per germline (reference sequence). Losses at the gene ends were 0 bases for V and 4 bases for J; bases not matched to a gene: 7. In DNA, the CDR3 is TGTGCCAGCAGCCAAGAATTACTAGCGGGAGTAGGAGAGACCCAGTACTTC. Translation: CASSQELLAGVGETQYF.

This chain uses TRBV12-3 or TRBV12-4 with TRBJ2-3; D perhaps matches TRBD2 (6 bases). This CDR3 is 14 amino acids long. V gave up 3 bases and J gave up 4 bases, with 11 bases separating them. CDR3 DNA sequence: TGTGCCAGCAGTTTGAGAGGAGGGCCAGATACGCAGTATTTT. Translating gives CASSLRGGPDTQYF.

The chain links TRBV7-8 to TRBJ2-2; the match to TRBD1 covers 8 bases. Trimming cost V 7 bases and J 4 bases; bases outside gene matches: 14. The CDR3 spans 17 residues. The germline V gene encodes CDR1 SGHVS and CDR2 FQNEAQ. This chain's CDR3 is CASNPPDRAFGTGELFF. CDR3 nucleotides: TGTGCCAGCAACCCTCCGGACAGGGCGTTTGGCACCGGGGAGCTGTTTTTT.

V and J are TRBV4-3 and TRBJ2-3; 7 bases align to TRBD1. The CDR3 is made up of 17 amino acids. Trimming took 0 bases from V and 3 from J; bases not matched to a gene: 9. CDR1 is LGHNA and CDR2 is YSLEER in the germline V gene. Here the CDR3 DNA reads TGCGCCAGCAGCCAAGACGAGACAGGGCTTTTAACAGATACGCAGTATTTT. This gives the protein CASSQDETGLLTDTQYF.

This clonotype was picked up one time. An end of the junction does not agree with germline; a read error may underlie this. This chain uses TRBV20-1 with TRBJ2-5; D is tentatively TRBD1 or TRBD2 (5 bases each). The germline gives CDR1 DFQATT, CDR2 SNEGSKA (reference sequence). This CDR3 has 14 amino acids. CDR3 bases: TGCTGTGCTGCGAAATGGGACGGAGAAGAGACCCAGTACTTC. Translating it yields CCAAKWDGEETQYF.

A few counts support this clonotype. V and J are TRBV4-3 and TRBJ2-3, with TRBD1 matching over 9 bases. The CDR3 is 15 residues long. Per the germline V gene, CDR1 is LGHNA and CDR2 is YSLEER. Losses at the gene ends were 1 base for V and 2 bases for J; bases not matched to a gene: 1. The CDR3 sequence is CASSQGTGDTDTQYF. The CDR3 DNA reads TGCGCCAGCAGCCAAGGGACAGGGGACACAGATACGCAGTATTTT.

In its sample, this clonotype was seen many times. This chain connects TRBV30 to TRBJ1-5; no reliable D call. V was cut by 0 bases and J by 0 bases, with 3 bases left in between. CDR1 is GTSNPN, CDR2 SVGIG, per germline (reference sequence). CDR3 size: 13 residues. CDR3 bases: TGTGCCTGGAGTGTAGGTAGCAATCAGCCCCAGCATTTT. Protein product: CAWSVGSNQPQHF.

This clonotype occurred many times. This chain links TRBV5-1 with TRBJ2-7; TRBD1 agrees at 7 bases. Trimming removed 4 bases from V and 2 bases from J; junction bases left unmatched: 3. Per germline, CDR1 SGHRS and CDR2 YFSETQ. This CDR3 has 13 amino acids. Written as DNA, the CDR3 is TGCGCCAGCAGCGTGGACAGGACCTACGAGCAGTACTTC. Protein product: CASSVDRTYEQYF.